This TCR beta chain was recovered during a study of response to subunit inactivated influenza vaccine. This clonotype was observed a handful of times. This CDR3 is 18 amino acids long. Germline values: CDR1 SQVTM, CDR2 ANQGSEA. V shed 4 bases and J shed 8 bases, with 29 bases lying between them. TCRdb re-called the RT-PCR reads with MiXCR, one entry per CDR3 protein. The sample lists about 540,000 distinct CDR3 sequences, approximately 22% occurring once. These same records also appear under a second study, on T cells expressing NK-cell markers. As that report states: For TCR beta, cDNA was produced by 5'RACE template switching with UMIs.

The chain carries TRBV29-1 and TRBJ1-4, with D maybe TRBD1 (5 bases). Sequences were derived from CD4+ T cells sorted from PBMCs, sampled 11 to 12 days after vaccination. The clonotype comes from a man aged 50 or older who received an inactivated influenza vaccine. In DNA form, the CDR3 reads TGCAGCGTTGTTGGGTCGGGGACGGTAGACGATGCAGGGGAAAAACTGTTTTTT. The encoded protein is CSVVGSGTVDDAGEKLFF.